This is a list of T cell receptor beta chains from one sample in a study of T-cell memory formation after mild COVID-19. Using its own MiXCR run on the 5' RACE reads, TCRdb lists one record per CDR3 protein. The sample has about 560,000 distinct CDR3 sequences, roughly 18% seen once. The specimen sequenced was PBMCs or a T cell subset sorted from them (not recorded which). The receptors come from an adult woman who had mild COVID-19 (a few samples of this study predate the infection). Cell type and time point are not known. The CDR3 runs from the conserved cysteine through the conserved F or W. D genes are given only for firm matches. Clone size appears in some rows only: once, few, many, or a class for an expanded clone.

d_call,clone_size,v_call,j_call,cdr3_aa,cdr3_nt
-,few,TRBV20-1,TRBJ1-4,CSARDSAGANEKLFF,TGCAGTGCTAGAGATTCGGCAGGGGCTAATGAAAAACTGTTTTTT
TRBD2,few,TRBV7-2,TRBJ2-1,CASSPRTSGSNQQFF,TGTGCCAGCAGCCCTCGGACTAGCGGGAGTAATCAGCAGTTCTTC
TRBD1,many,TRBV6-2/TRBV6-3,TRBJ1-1,CASSSTGVTEAFF,TGTGCCAGCAGTTCTACAGGGGTAACTGAAGCTTTCTTT
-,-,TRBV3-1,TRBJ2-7,CASSRGGYYEQYF,TGTGCCAGCAGTCGTGGGGGGTACTACGAGCAGTACTTC
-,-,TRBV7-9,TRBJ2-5,CASSLERSSYREETQYF,TGTGCCAGCAGCTTAGAACGGTCCAGTTATCGGGAGGAGACCCAGTACTTC
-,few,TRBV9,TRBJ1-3,CASSVYESGNSGNTIYF,TGTGCCAGCAGCGTATACGAGTCGGGGAACTCTGGAAACACCATATATTTT
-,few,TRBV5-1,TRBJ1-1,CASSLRGDDTEAFF,TGCGCCAGCAGCTTGAGAGGGGATGACACTGAAGCTTTCTTT
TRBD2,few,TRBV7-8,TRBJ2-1,CASSWVANAGGYNEQFF,TGTGCCAGCAGCTGGGTAGCTAATGCGGGAGGTTACAATGAGCAGTTCTTC
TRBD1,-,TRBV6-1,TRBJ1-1,CASSESGTGEAFF,TGTGCCAGCAGTGAAAGTGGGACAGGAGAAGCTTTCTTT
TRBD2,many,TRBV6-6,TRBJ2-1,CASSLGLAGGYNEQFF,TGTGCCAGCAGCCTAGGACTAGCGGGAGGGTACAATGAGCAGTTCTTC
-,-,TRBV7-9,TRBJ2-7,CASSLVGGSNEQYF,TGTGCCAGCAGCTTAGTAGGGGGTTCCAACGAGCAGTACTTC
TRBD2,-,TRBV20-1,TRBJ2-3,CSARTSGGARDTQYF,TGCAGTGCGCGGACTAGCGGGGGGGCTAGAGATACGCAGTATTTT
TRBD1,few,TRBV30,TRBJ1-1,CAWRATGREAFF,TGTGCCTGGAGAGCGACAGGGAGGGAAGCTTTCTTT
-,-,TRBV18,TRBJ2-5,CASSPPRGAGQETQYF,TGTGCCAGCTCACCACCGAGGGGCGCGGGACAAGAGACCCAGTACTTC
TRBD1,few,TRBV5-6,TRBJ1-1,CASNLLDRGLGEAFF,TGTGCCAGCAACCTTCTGGACAGGGGGCTGGGGGAAGCTTTCTTT
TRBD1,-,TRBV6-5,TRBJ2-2,CASRERKTGGGGELFF,TGTGCCAGCAGAGAAAGAAAGACAGGGGGTGGCGGGGAGCTGTTTTTT
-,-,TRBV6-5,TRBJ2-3,CASSGVRDSSMHDTQYF,TGTGCCAGCAGTGGGGTCCGGGATTCCAGTATGCATGATACGCAGTATTTT
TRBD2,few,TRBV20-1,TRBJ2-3,CSARERTSGDTQYF,TGCAGTGCTAGAGAGAGGACTAGCGGGGATACGCAGTATTTT
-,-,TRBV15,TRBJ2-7,CATSRDPMARSNEQYF,TGTGCCACCAGCAGAGACCCGATGGCGAGGTCAAACGAGCAGTACTTC
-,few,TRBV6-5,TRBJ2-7,CASSPGTHYEQYF,TGTGCCAGCAGCCCCGGGACTCACTACGAGCAGTACTTC
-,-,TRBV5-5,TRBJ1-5,CASSSGPYRVKAQHF,TGTGCCAGCAGCTCCGGCCCGTACAGGGTGAAGGCCCAGCATTTT
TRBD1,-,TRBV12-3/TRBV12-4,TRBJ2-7,CASYTDRGPSYEQYF,TGTGCCAGCTATACCGACAGGGGGCCCTCCTACGAGCAGTACTTC
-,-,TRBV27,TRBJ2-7,CASSLTPGFEQYF,TGTGCCAGCAGCCTTACCCCGGGGTTCGAGCAGTACTTC
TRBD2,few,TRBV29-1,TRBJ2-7,CSVVGTSGQSSYEQYF,TGCAGCGTTGTAGGGACTAGCGGGCAGAGCTCCTACGAGCAGTACTTC
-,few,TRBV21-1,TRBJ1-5,CASRADRRPQPQHF,TGTGCCAGCAGAGCGGACAGGCGCCCTCAGCCCCAGCATTTT
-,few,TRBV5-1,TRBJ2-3,CASSLVGPSTDTQYF,TGCGCCAGCAGCTTGGTGGGGCCGAGCACAGATACGCAGTATTTT
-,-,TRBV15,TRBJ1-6,CATSSTVSPLHF,TGTGCCACCAGCTCAACGGTCTCACCCCTCCACTTT
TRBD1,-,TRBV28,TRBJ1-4,CASSSWGQAANEKLFF,TGTGCCAGCAGTTCTTGGGGACAGGCAGCTAATGAAAAACTGTTTTTT
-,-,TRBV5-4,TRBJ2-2,CASSLERELFF,TGTGCCAGCAGCTTGGAGAGGGAGCTGTTTTTT
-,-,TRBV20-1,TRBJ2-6,CSARVAGPSSGANVLTF,TGCAGTGCTAGAGTCGCGGGACCGAGCTCTGGGGCCAACGTCCTGACTTTC
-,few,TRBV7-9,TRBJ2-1,CATFGGYNEQFF,TGTGCCACCTTCGGGGGCTACAATGAGCAGTTCTTC
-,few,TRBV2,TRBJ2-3,CASSEVRRDTQYF,TGTGCCAGCAGTGAAGTTCGGCGAGATACGCAGTATTTT
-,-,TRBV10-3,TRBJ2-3,CAISERTSTDTQYF,TGTGCCATCAGTGAAAGGACTAGCACAGATACGCAGTATTTT
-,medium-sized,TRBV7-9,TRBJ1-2,CASSSDSVNYGYTF,TGTGCCAGCAGCTCCGACAGTGTCAACTATGGCTACACCTTC
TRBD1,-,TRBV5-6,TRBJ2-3,CASSLSGTASTDTQYF,TGTGCCAGCAGCCTATCCGGGACAGCTAGCACAGATACGCAGTATTTT
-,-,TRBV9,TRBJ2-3,CASSVAGGRSTDTQYF,TGTGCCAGCAGCGTAGCTGGCGGAAGAAGCACAGATACGCAGTATTTT
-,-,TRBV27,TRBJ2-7,CASSFVGGEQYF,TGTGCCAGCAGTTTTGTTGGTGGGGAGCAGTACTTC
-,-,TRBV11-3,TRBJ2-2,CASSLVVGRTGELFF,TGTGCCAGCAGCTTAGTTGTAGGGCGAACCGGGGAGCTGTTTTTT
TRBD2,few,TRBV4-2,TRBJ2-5,CASSHKAGDGETQYF,TGTGCCAGCAGCCATAAAGCGGGAGACGGGGAGACCCAGTACTTC
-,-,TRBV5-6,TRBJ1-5,CASSAGGRQINQPQHF,TGTGCCAGCAGCGCAGGAGGCAGGCAGATCAATCAGCCCCAGCATTTT
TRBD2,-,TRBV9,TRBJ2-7,CASSVQAGYEQYF,TGTGCCAGCAGCGTTCAAGCGGGGTACGAGCAGTACTTC
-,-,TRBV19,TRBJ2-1,CASSWPNSYNEQFF,TGTGCCAGTAGTTGGCCAAACAGCTACAATGAGCAGTTCTTC
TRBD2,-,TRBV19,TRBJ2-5,CASSITSGRGRETQYF,TGTGCCAGTAGTATCACTAGCGGGAGGGGAAGAGAGACCCAGTACTTC
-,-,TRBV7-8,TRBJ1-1,CASSLRTVAFF,TGTGCCAGCAGCTTAAGGACAGTAGCTTTCTTT
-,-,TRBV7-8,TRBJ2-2,CASRSSAGELFF,TGTGCCAGCAGATCCAGCGCCGGGGAGCTGTTTTTT
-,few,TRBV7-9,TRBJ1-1,CASSLGETGPRKAFF,TGTGCCAGCAGCTTAGGAGAGACAGGTCCGCGTAAAGCTTTCTTT
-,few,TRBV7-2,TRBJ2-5,CASRWNQETQYF,TGTGCCAGCAGATGGAACCAAGAGACCCAGTACTTC
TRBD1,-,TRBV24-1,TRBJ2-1,CATARSGTGWDEQFF,TGTGCCACCGCTAGATCCGGGACAGGTTGGGATGAGCAGTTCTTC
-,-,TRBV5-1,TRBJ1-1,CASSLSEGIDRRNTEAFF,TGCGCCAGCAGCTTAAGTGAGGGAATAGACAGGAGGAACACTGAAGCTTTCTTT
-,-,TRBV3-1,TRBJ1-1,CASSQGMVANTEAFF,TGTGCCAGCAGCCAAGGGATGGTGGCGAACACTGAAGCTTTCTTT
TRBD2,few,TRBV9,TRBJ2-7,CASSVGTSGRTEEQYF,TGTGCCAGCAGCGTCGGAACTAGCGGGAGAACGGAAGAGCAGTACTTC
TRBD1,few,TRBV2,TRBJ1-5,CASSVGPGGPQHF,TGTGCCAGCAGTGTGGGCCCAGGGGGTCCCCAGCATTTT
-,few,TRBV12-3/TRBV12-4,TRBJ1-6,CASSRQEGLPLHF,TGTGCCAGCAGTCGACAGGAGGGCCTCCCCCTCCACTTT
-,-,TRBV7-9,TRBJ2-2,CASSIRRSMRTGELFF,TGTGCCAGCAGCATTCGACGGAGTATGAGGACCGGGGAGCTGTTTTTT
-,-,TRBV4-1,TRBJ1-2,CASSQEWEGRGYGYTF,TGCGCCAGCAGCCAAGAGTGGGAGGGGAGAGGCTATGGCTACACCTTC